One sample yielded the 21 T cell receptor beta chains listed below, sequenced in a study of cytomegalovirus exposure and HLA in healthy donors. Both 60 Vbeta primers and 13 Jbeta primers went into the PCR. This table comes from immunoSEQ multiplex PCR, and its TCRdb copy is limited to in-frame clones, with some not included. Of roughly 250,000 clones in the sample, approximately 84% were seen once. Input material: PBMCs. These receptors came from a woman aged 40 to 50 in good health and CMV-seropositive.

The chain uses TRBV6-5 and TRBJ1-1; D is unresolved. V was pared by 0 bases and J by 0 bases, with 11 bases between. There are 16 residues in the CDR3. In germline, CDR1 is MNHEY, CDR2 SVGAGI. For the CDR3, the DNA is TGTGCCAGCAGTTACTCGATCGGGGAGGTGAACACTGAAGCTTTCTTT. Translation gives CASSYSIGEVNTEAFF.

The chain employs TRBV5-6 and TRBJ1-2; possibly TRBD1 for D (6 bases). V lost 0 bases, J lost 5 bases, and 8 bases lay in between. CDR1 and CDR2 (germline): SGHDT, YYEEEE. This CDR3 spans 13 amino acids. The CDR3, as DNA: TGTGCCAGCAGCTTGGGGACAGTGTATGGCTACACCTTC. Translated, it gives CASSLGTVYGYTF.

The chain joins TRBV28 to TRBJ2-1, with D unresolved. Trimming stripped 5 bases from V and 0 bases from J, with 14 bases between. Germline V lookup: CDR1 MDHEN, CDR2 SYDVKM. The CDR3 has 16 amino acids. CDR3 DNA sequence: TGTGCCAGCAGTCCCCCCAGCGCAAGCTCCTACAATGAGCAGTTCTTC. Its translation: CASSPPSASSYNEQFF.

V is TRBV29-1 and J is TRBJ2-5; perhaps TRBD1 as D (6 bases). The J call is doubtful: the DNA matches TRBJ2-7 better. The CDR3 extends over 15 amino acids. The germline V gene has CDR1 SQVTM and CDR2 ANQGSEA. CDR3 sequence: CSVGTPRDIYYEQYF. CDR3 coding DNA: TGCAGCGTTGGAACCCCCCGGGACATCTATTACGAGCAGTACTTC.

The rearrangement joins TRBV7-2 to TRBJ1-5, with D hard to call. CDR1 and CDR2 from the germline V gene are SGHTA and FQGNSA. This CDR3 is 17 amino acids long. Trimming left V 1 base short and J 0 bases short, with 13 bases between. CDR3 loop: CASSLVGRQYSNQPQHF. For the CDR3, the DNA is TGTGCCAGCAGCTTAGTCGGCAGACAATATAGCAATCAGCCCCAGCATTTT.

The V gene is TRBV18, the J gene TRBJ2-5, with 9 bases fitting TRBD2. The CDR3 length is 13 residues. V lost 3 bases and J lost 5; bases outside the gene matches: 1. CDR1 and CDR2 (germline): KGHSH, LQKENI. In DNA, the CDR3 is TGTGCCAGCTCACCGGCGGGAGGGGAGACCCAGTACTTC. Its protein product is CASSPAGGETQYF.

V gene TRBV2 combines with J gene TRBJ1-1; D perhaps matches TRBD1 (5 bases). The germline V gene has CDR1 SNHLY and CDR2 FYNNEI. V dropped 6 bases and J dropped 6 bases, with 11 bases sitting between them. The CDR3 contains 12 residues. In DNA form, the CDR3 reads TGTGCCAGCAGCTCACTCAGGGCTGAAGCTTTCTTT. This sequence encodes CASSSLRAEAFF.

The chain employs TRBV6-1 and TRBJ1-1, with TRBD1 as a possible D gene (5 bases). Germline V gene sequence: CDR1 MNHNS, CDR2 SASEGT. The CDR3 sequence is 14 residues long. Trimming removed 5 bases at V and 4 bases at J, with 14 bases between. This CDR3 is CASSSHGTFTEAFF. CDR3 bases: TGTGCCAGCAGTAGTCACGGGACTTTCACTGAAGCTTTCTTT.

The chain links TRBV5-1 to TRBJ2-7; 8 bases line up with TRBD2. J was trimmed by 0 bases and V by 6 bases; bases with no gene match: 8. This CDR3 comprises 15 residues. Germline CDR1 is SGHRS and CDR2 is YFSETQ. CDR3 sequence (DNA): TGCGCCAGCATCGAGGGTAGCGGGATCTCCTACGAGCAGTACTTC. Protein: CASIEGSGISYEQYF.

J is TRBJ2-3 and V is TRBV4-3, with TRBD1 identical over 9 bases. The CDR3 runs 14 residues. V lost 4 bases, J lost 3 bases, and 2 bases stayed unmatched. Germline V lookup: CDR1 LGHNA, CDR2 YSLEER. The CDR3 DNA sequence: TGCGCCAGCAGCCCTGGACAGGGGACAGATACGCAGTATTTT. Translating it yields CASSPGQGTDTQYF.

The chain is built from TRBV5-1 and TRBJ2-3; 8 bases line up with TRBD2. Per the germline V gene, CDR1 is SGHRS and CDR2 is YFSETQ. The V gene end was trimmed by 4 bases and the J gene end by 2 bases; junction bases not matched to a gene: 12. CDR3 length: 17 residues. The CDR3 spells CASSPKPSGGLTDTQYF. The CDR3, as DNA: TGCGCCAGCAGCCCGAAACCAAGCGGGGGACTCACAGATACGCAGTATTTT.

The V gene is TRBV4-2, the J gene TRBJ1-3, with TRBD1 matching over 9 bases. Looked up from germline, CDR1 is LGHNA and CDR2 is YNFKEQ. The CDR3 consists of 17 residues. With V trimmed by 3 bases and J by 6 bases, 12 bases remained unmatched. The CDR3 DNA is TGTGCCAGCAGCCATAGCACTCCCGGGACAGGGTTAAACACCATATATTTT. This translates into CASSHSTPGTGLNTIYF.

V and J are TRBV9 and TRBJ2-5, with D perhaps matching TRBD1 (5 bases). V dropped 0 bases and J dropped 5 bases, with 11 bases sitting between them. Germline V gives CDR1 SGDLS, CDR2 YYNGEE. CDR3 length equals 14 residues. Here the CDR3 DNA reads TGTGCCAGCAGCGTAGCTCCAGGGTTGGAGACCCAGTACTTC. It is translated as CASSVAPGLETQYF.

J is TRBJ1-1 and V is TRBV18; 7 bases map to TRBD1. With V trimmed by 6 bases and J by 3 bases, 4 bases remained unmatched. The CDR3 length is 13 residues. Germline assignment: CDR1 KGHSH and CDR2 LQKENI. As DNA, the CDR3 is TGTGCCAGCTCGACCGGGACAGACACTGAAGCTTTCTTT. Amino acids: CASSTGTDTEAFF.

This clone was observed a single time. This chain connects TRBV28 to TRBJ1-5; weak D call: TRBD1 (5 bases). Germline V gene sequence: CDR1 MDHEN, CDR2 SYDVKM. The CDR3 is 13 amino acids. The V end was cut by 4 bases, the J end by 3 bases, with 7 bases between. CDR3 in amino acids: CASSSGFNQPQHF. For the CDR3, the DNA is TGTGCCAGCAGTTCAGGGTTCAATCAGCCCCAGCATTTT.

This sequence joins TRBV9 and TRBJ1-2; possibly TRBD1 for D (5 bases). V lost 3 bases and J 4 bases, leaving 16 bases between the germline ends. The CDR3 is 15 amino acids. Germline V gene data show CDR1 as SGDLS and CDR2 as YYNGEE. This CDR3 reads CASSAQREGPYGYTF. The CDR3 DNA reads as TGTGCCAGCAGCGCCCAGCGGGAGGGACCCTATGGCTACACCTTC.

The chain links TRBV11-2 to TRBJ2-7; 9 positions match TRBD2. The CDR3 totals 18 residues. With 0 bases clipped from V and 2 bases from J, the junction kept 11 bases outside the gene matches. Germline-derived CDR1 and CDR2 are SGHAT and FQNNGV. CDR3 region: CASSLDGTETSGTYEQYF. The CDR3 DNA sequence: TGTGCCAGCAGCTTAGATGGGACCGAGACTAGCGGAACCTACGAGCAGTACTTC. The full variable domain, with the rest looked up from reference TRBV11-2 and TRBJ2-7, is EAGVAQSPRYKIIEKRQSVAFWCNPISGHATLYWYQQILGQGPKLLIQFQNNGVVDDSQLPKDRFSAERLKGVDSTLKIQPAKLEDSAVYLCASSLDGTETSGTYEQYFGPGTRLTVT.

The rearrangement joins TRBV5-1 to TRBJ2-1; 8 bases line up with TRBD1. The CDR3 has 14 residues. The trim removed 1 base at V and 4 bases at J, leaving 1 base unmatched. Per germline, CDR1 SGHRS and CDR2 YFSETQ. The CDR3 DNA is TGCGCCAGCAGCTTGACAGGGGGTTACAATGAGCAGTTCTTC. Protein sequence: CASSLTGGYNEQFF. The whole variable domain, remainder taken from reference TRBV5-1 and TRBJ2-1, is KAGVTQTPRYLIKTRGQQVTLSCSPISGHRSVSWYQQTPGQGLQFLFEYFSETQRNKGNFPGRFSGRQFSNSRSEMNVSTLELGDSALYLCASSLTGGYNEQFFGPGTRLTVL.

This chain links TRBV5-6 with TRBJ1-3, with D possibly matching TRBD1 (5 bases). This CDR3 has 16 amino acids. Germline V gene data show CDR1 as SGHDT and CDR2 as YYEEEE. V shed 2 bases and J shed 0 bases, with 12 bases lying between them. The CDR3 loop is CASSFYRTVSGNTIYF. In DNA, the CDR3 is TGTGCCAGCAGCTTCTACAGGACCGTCTCTGGAAACACCATATATTTT. The variable domain in full, with the rest retrieved from reference TRBV5-6 and TRBJ1-3, is DAGVTQSPTHLIKTRGQQVTLRCSPKSGHDTVSWYQQALGQGPQFIFQYYEEEERQRGNFPDRFSGHQFPNYSSELNVNALLLGDSALYLCASSFYRTVSGNTIYFGEGSWLTVV.

The gene calls are TRBV10-3 and TRBJ2-1; 9 nucleotides line up with TRBD1. The CDR3 totals 15 residues. Germline CDR1 reads ENHRY; CDR2 reads SYGVKD. J lost 1 base, V lost 6 bases, and 4 bases had no gene match. CDR3: CAIRGQGISYNEQFF. The CDR3 DNA follows: TGTGCCATCAGGGGACAGGGTATTTCCTACAATGAGCAGTTCTTC.

This clone was counted once. The V and J genes are TRBV5-1 and TRBJ2-7; 10 nucleotides line up with TRBD2. J was trimmed by 1 base and V by 0 bases; bases with no gene match: 16. CDR1 is SGHRS, CDR2 YFSETQ, per germline. This CDR3 spans 20 amino acids. The CDR3 here is CASSLGRTGTSVSPSYEQYF. The DNA of the CDR3 is TGCGCCAGCAGCTTGGGGCGTACCGGGACTAGCGTATCTCCATCCTACGAGCAGTACTTC.